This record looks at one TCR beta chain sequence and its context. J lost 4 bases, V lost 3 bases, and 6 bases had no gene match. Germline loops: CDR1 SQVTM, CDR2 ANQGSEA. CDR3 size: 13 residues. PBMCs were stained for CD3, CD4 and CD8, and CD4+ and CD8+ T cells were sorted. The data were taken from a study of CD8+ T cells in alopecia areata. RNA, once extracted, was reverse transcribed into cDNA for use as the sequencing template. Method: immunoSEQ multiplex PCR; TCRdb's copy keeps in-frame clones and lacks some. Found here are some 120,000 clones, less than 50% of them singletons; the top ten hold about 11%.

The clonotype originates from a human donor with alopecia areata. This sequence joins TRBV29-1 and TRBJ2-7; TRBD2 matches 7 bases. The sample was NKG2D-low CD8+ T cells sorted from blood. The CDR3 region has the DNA TGCAGCGTTGAGGAAGGGAGGGATTACGAGCAGTACTTC. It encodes CSVEEGRDYEQYF.